The clone carrying this T cell receptor beta chain was seen many times. Its specificity is not known. These data come from a study of identical twins. Study-wide points: The models systematically underestimated how much out-of-frame TCR alpha was shared in monozygotic twins.

Trimming shortened V by 6 bases and J by 0 bases, and 17 bases separated the two germline ends. There are 17 residues in the CDR3. Looked up from germline, CDR1 is SGHAT and CDR2 is FQNNGV. MiXCR, run by TCRdb on the 5' RACE reads, gives a single entry per CDR3 protein. This table has about 790,000 distinct CDR3 sequences, 15% to 20% appearing once. The data were also submitted as part of a second study, on T cells expressing NK-cell markers. That report notes: Specificity for HCMV among expanded NKG2C+ T cell clones was not established.

The sequenced material came from PBMCs. This chain links TRBV11-2 with TRBJ2-2, with D unclear. This clonotype was obtained from a woman in her late teens or twenties in good health. The CDR3 protein is CASRTSYIFANTGELFF. CDR3 DNA: TGTGCCAGCAGGACCTCGTACATATTCGCGAACACCGGGGAGCTGTTTTTT.